This TCR beta chain was identified during a study of glioma-infiltrating T cells after dendritic cell vaccination (dated by TCRdb to about 2016). For context, the study as a whole: The cohort comprised 15 or so glioblastoma patients from Phase I and II dendritic cell vaccination trials, 9 newly diagnosed and 6 with recurrent disease. Survival after dendritic cell vaccination was correlated with TCR sequencing metrics, such as TIL content and the overlap between tumor and blood repertoires. The vaccine was prepared from monocyte-derived dendritic cells that were cultured for more than six days with IL-4 and GM-CSF and then pulsed overnight with autologous tumor lysate. In glioblastoma patients vaccinated with dendritic cells, deep sequencing of TCR beta CDR3 regions served to measure tumor-infiltrating lymphocyte content and to compare repertoires between tumor and blood. Patients received autologous tumor lysate-pulsed dendritic cell vaccination between about 2003 and 2012. Each patient got three intradermal injections of the dendritic cell vaccine, spaced at biweekly intervals, in the arm below the axilla.

Selection of patients required sufficient residual fresh-frozen tumor tissue and over two years of available survival data. Although molecular status otherwise differed among the glioblastoma patients, no patient had an isocitrate dehydrogenase mutation. PBMC collection took place before vaccination, two weeks after the third vaccination, and at tumor progression if progression occurred. The Qiagen DNeasy Blood extraction Kit was used to extract genomic DNA. TCRB CDR3 regions were amplified from around 2.1 ug genomic DNA, or all available DNA if less, using the immunoSEQ assay. For multiplex PCR, 60 forward primers for TCR V beta segments and 13 reverse primers for J beta segments were used. Synthetic control templates were spiked into each sample at limiting dilution to estimate reads per starting template. The Illumina HiSeq System generated sequencing reads of 87 bp. The authors' analysis ran thus. To remove PCR and sequencing errors, closely related sequences were merged with a nearest neighbor algorithm. TCR overlap was measured as the percentage of unique tumor TCR beta sequences that were also present in the peripheral blood of the same patient. The table comes from immuneACCESS by way of TCRdb, which keeps in-frame sequences with V and J called. Part of the clones is missing from these tables; in studies checked, under half for an unresolved V gene and the rest for unknown reasons. V, J and clone size reflect that table, while D and trimming were determined from the DNA. The sample includes tens of thousands of clones, with roughly 79% observed a single time. The ten biggest clones cover approximately 7.9% of the sample.

Of note for this clone: It lacks a known antigen. Qualities for individual bases were not recorded, and no much larger clone is one base off.

The germline V gene encodes CDR1 LNHNV and CDR2 YYDKDF (reference sequence). From the cysteine up to the phenylalanine, the CDR3 has a length of 13 residues. The read is trimmed to its CDR3 DNA, 39 bases read in frame from base 1. V is reduced by 6 bases and J by 8 bases, leaving a spacing of 16 bases between them. General conclusions and limits of the study: The three-group TCR overlap response model was described as speculative and requiring prospective validation. Longer time to progression and overall survival after dendritic cell vaccination were predicted by higher estimated pretreatment TIL content. TCR clonality showed no direct relationship with survival, which suggests that a diverse polyclonal response may be important. The cohort was small and heterogeneous, and full blood and tumor sets were available for few patients, with initial-recurrent tumor pairs available for even fewer patients.

The rearranged segments are TRBV15 and TRBJ1-2, with a tentative D gene TRBD1 over 5 matching bases. The specimen comprised blood, sampled before dendritic cell vaccination. The receptor was isolated from a human donor with glioblastoma. The CDR3 region has the sequence CATRDGGVQGYTF. The nucleotide sequence is TGTGCCACCAGGGACGGGGGGGTACAGGGCTACACCTTC.